The 16 T cell receptor beta chains below all came from one sample that was sequenced in a study of CD8+CD57+ T cells in acquired aplastic anemia. An expansion of CD8+CD57+ cells by flow cytometry had been shown in patients chosen for sequencing. Using genomic DNA as the template, TCR beta VDJ and CDR3 profiling was carried out. TCRdb re-derived calls from the reads in MiXCR, one entry per CDR3 protein. The sample carries around 200,000 distinct CDR3 sequences, around 50% recorded once. Sequencing was performed on sorted CD4+, CD8+, or CD8+CD57+ T cells (not recorded which) from PBMCs. All receptors come from a human donor with aplastic anemia.

The chain has TRBV10-3 and TRBJ2-2; 14 nucleotides agree with TRBD2. V shed 9 bases and J 5 bases; nucleotides not matched to a gene: 8. The CDR3 totals 16 residues. Germline V gives CDR1 ENHRY, CDR2 SYGVKD. The CDR3 reads CAITGTSGSKTGELFF. CDR3 nucleotide sequence: TGTGCCATAACCGGGACTAGCGGGAGTAAGACCGGGGAGCTGTTTTTT.

The chain is built from TRBV30 and TRBJ1-1, with D possibly matching TRBD1 (5 bases). CDR3 size: 14 residues. V was shortened by 4 bases and J by 5 bases, with 17 bases between the two germline ends. The V gene's germline CDR1 is GTSNPN and CDR2 SVGIG (reference sequence). The CDR3 DNA reads as TGTGCCTGGACATTGGGGCAGGCTGGTACTGAAGCTTTCTTT. Amino acids: CAWTLGQAGTEAFF.

The CDR3 loop reads CASSKTSLQNQETQYF. The CDR3 DNA is TGTGCCAGCAGCAAAACGTCGCTACAGAACCAAGAGACCCAGTACTTC. The rearrangement uses TRBV7-3 and TRBJ2-5; D call uncertain. CDR3 length: 16 residues. The germline CDR1 and CDR2 sequences are SGHTA and FQGTGA. V was trimmed by 5 bases and J by 0 bases, leaving 16 bases between them.

This clonotype has more than one count but fewer than ten. V gene TRBV29-1 combines with J gene TRBJ2-7; 9 bases map to TRBD1. Germline loops: CDR1 SQVTM, CDR2 ANQGSEA. Losses at the gene ends were 6 bases for V and 2 bases for J; bases not matched to a gene: 5. This CDR3 spans 13 amino acids. The CDR3, as DNA: TGCAGCGTCGGACAGGGGATCGCCTACGAGCAGTACTTC. Protein: CSVGQGIAYEQYF.

In nucleotides, the CDR3 is TGTGCCATCAGTGAGTCAGGGGGCGGGAATCAGCCCCAGCATTTT. Translated, it gives CAISESGGGNQPQHF. V usage is TRBV10-3 and J usage is TRBJ1-5, with 7 bases matching TRBD1. Germline CDR1 and CDR2: ENHRY and SYGVKD. This CDR3 is built from 15 residues. V lost 0 bases, J lost 4 bases, and 3 bases stayed unmatched.

The count of this clonotype is one. The gene calls are TRBV20-1 and TRBJ2-7; D remains unclear. Germline CDR1 reads DFQATT; CDR2 reads SNEGSKA (reference sequence). The germline V and J ends were trimmed by 1 base and 3 bases, with 10 bases remaining between them. The CDR3 is 13 residues long. CDR3 loop: CSARVPLDYEQYF. CDR3 DNA sequence: TGCAGTGCTAGAGTCCCCTTAGACTACGAGCAGTACTTC.

In regard to this clonotype: Since no conserved phenylalanine or tryptophan closes the CDR3, a read error is the likely cause. V and J are TRBV2 and TRBJ1-2; perhaps TRBD1 as D (6 bases). Deletions cut 3 bases from V and 8 bases from J, with 10 bases between. CDR1 SNHLY and CDR2 FYNNEI come from the germline V gene. This CDR3 spans 12 amino acids. This CDR3 is CASSDWGAGYTL. DNA for the CDR3: TGTGCCAGCAGTGATTGGGGGGCAGGCTACACCTTA.

V is TRBV5-5 and J is TRBJ1-5; D not certain. From germline, CDR1 is SGHKS and CDR2 YYEKEE (reference sequence). The V end lost 4 bases, the J end lost 5 bases, and 7 bases lay between the germline ends. The CDR3 contains 12 residues. The CDR3: CASSREDQPQHF. The CDR3 DNA sequence: TGTGCCAGCAGCCGGGAGGATCAGCCCCAGCATTTT.

The sample holds many counts of this clonotype. The rearrangement links TRBV20-1 to TRBJ1-1; perhaps TRBD1 as D (5 bases). The germline CDR1 and CDR2 sequences are DFQATT and SNEGSKA (reference sequence). V gave up 3 bases and J gave up 1 base, with 12 bases separating them. This CDR3 spans 14 amino acids. The CDR3 protein is CSASSRAENTEAFF. DNA for the CDR3: TGCAGTGCTAGTTCCAGGGCAGAGAACACTGAAGCTTTCTTT.

This clonotype was counted at least ten times. This chain joins TRBV19 and TRBJ1-4, with 7 bases matching TRBD1. This CDR3 is built from 15 residues. The V gene's germline CDR1 is LNHDA and CDR2 SQIVND (reference sequence). Unmatched junction bases numbered 11, after V lost 6 bases and J lost 7 bases. CDR3 region: CASRTGQVVGEKLFF. The CDR3, as DNA: TGTGCCAGTAGGACCGGACAGGTGGTGGGTGAAAAACTGTTTTTT. The entire variable domain, with the rest obtained from reference TRBV19 and TRBJ1-4, is as follows: DGGITQSPKYLFRKEGQNVTLSCEQNLNHDAMYWYRQDPGQGLRLIYYSQIVNDFQKGDIAEGYSVSREKKESFPLTVTSAQKNPTAFYLCASRTGQVVGEKLFFGSGTQLSVL.

Turning to this clonotype: Since a much larger clone is just one base distant, this may be a read error. The chain recombines TRBV12-3 or TRBV12-4 with TRBJ2-3; D perhaps matches TRBD1 (6 bases). V lost 6 bases and J lost 1, with 14 bases in between. CDR3 length: 15 residues. The CDR3 is CASRVGDTCTDTQYF. The CDR3 DNA reads TGTGCCAGCAGAGTGGGGGACACCTGCACAGATACGCAGTATTTT.

This clonotype has just a few counts. This rearrangement joins TRBV10-3 to TRBJ2-7; 8 nucleotides line up with TRBD2. The V segment lost 9 bases and the J segment 0 bases; nucleotides outside the gene matches: 4. CDR1 is ENHRY and CDR2 is SYGVKD in the germline V gene. The CDR3 runs 13 residues. CDR3: CAISTSGSYEQYF. CDR3 nucleotide sequence: TGTGCCATATCCACTAGCGGCTCCTACGAGCAGTACTTC.

V is TRBV29-1 and J is TRBJ2-5; perhaps D is TRBD1 or TRBD2 (6 bases each). Germline CDR1 reads SQVTM; CDR2 reads ANQGSEA. Between the trimmed V and J ends, which lost 8 bases and 6 bases, there was a span of 16 bases. This CDR3 is built from 12 residues. The CDR3 spells CSIQLGGQTQYF. The DNA of the CDR3 is TGCAGCATCCAGCTAGGGGGGCAGACCCAGTACTTC.

This clonotype came up a few times. An end of the junction differs from the germline gene, which may be a read error. The chain employs TRBV7-7 and TRBJ1-1, with 7 bases identical to TRBD1. The CDR3 runs to 11 residues. Germline V CDR1 and CDR2: SSHAT, FNYEAQ (reference sequence). This CDR3 reads CASSLKGAAFF. CDR3 nucleotides: TGTGCTAGCAGCTTAAAGGGGGCGGCTTTCTTT.

This clonotype came up once. The CDR3 sequence is CAISDGFGNEKLFF. The DNA of the CDR3 is TGTGCCATCAGTGACGGGTTCGGTAATGAAAAACTGTTTTTT. The chain combines TRBV10-3 with TRBJ1-4; D not resolved. Germline V gene data show CDR1 as ENHRY and CDR2 as SYGVKD. V was shortened by 3 bases and J by 4 bases, with 9 bases between the two germline ends. The CDR3 consists of 14 residues.

There are many counts of this clonotype. The V gene is TRBV5-6, the J gene TRBJ1-6; 12 bases match TRBD1. The CDR3 is 17 residues long. CDR1 and CDR2 (germline): SGHDT, YYEEEE. Trimming cost V 3 bases and J 7 bases; bases outside gene matches: 8. The CDR3 DNA reads TGTGCCAGCAGCTCGTCAGGGGACAGGGGGCGAAATTCACCCCTCCACTTT. Translation: CASSSSGDRGRNSPLHF. The variable domain in full, completed from reference TRBV5-6 and TRBJ1-6, reads DAGVTQSPTHLIKTRGQQVTLRCSPKSGHDTVSWYQQALGQGPQFIFQYYEEEERQRGNFPDRFSGHQFPNYSSELNVNALLLGDSALYLCASSSSGDRGRNSPLHFGNGTRLTVT.